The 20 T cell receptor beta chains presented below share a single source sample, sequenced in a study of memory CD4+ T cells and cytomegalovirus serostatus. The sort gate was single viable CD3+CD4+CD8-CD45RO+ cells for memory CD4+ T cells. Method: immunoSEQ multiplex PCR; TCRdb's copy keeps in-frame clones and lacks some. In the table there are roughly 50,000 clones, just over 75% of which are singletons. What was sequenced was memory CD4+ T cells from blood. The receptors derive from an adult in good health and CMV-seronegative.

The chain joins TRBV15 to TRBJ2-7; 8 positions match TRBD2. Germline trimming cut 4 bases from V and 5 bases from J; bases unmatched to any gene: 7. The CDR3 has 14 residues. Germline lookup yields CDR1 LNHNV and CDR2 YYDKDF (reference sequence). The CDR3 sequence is CATSIGAGGNEQYF. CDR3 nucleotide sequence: TGTGCCACCAGCATCGGGGCGGGGGGTAACGAGCAGTACTTC.

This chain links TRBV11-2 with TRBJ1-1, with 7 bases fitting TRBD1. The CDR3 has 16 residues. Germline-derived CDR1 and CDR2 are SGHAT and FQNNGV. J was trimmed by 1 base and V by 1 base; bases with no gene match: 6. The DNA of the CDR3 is TGTGCCAGCAGCTTAGTAATGGGACAGCCGAACACTGAAGCTTTCTTT. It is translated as CASSLVMGQPNTEAFF.

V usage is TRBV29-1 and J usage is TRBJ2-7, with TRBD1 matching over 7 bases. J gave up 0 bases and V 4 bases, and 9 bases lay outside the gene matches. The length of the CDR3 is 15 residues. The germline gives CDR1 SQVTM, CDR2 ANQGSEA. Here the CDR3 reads CSVVFNPGGSYEQYF. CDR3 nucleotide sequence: TGCAGCGTTGTCTTTAACCCAGGGGGCTCCTACGAGCAGTACTTC.

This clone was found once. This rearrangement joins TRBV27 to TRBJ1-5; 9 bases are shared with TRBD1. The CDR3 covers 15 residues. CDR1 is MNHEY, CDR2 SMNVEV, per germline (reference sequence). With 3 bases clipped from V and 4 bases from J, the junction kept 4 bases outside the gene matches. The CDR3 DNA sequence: TGTGCCAGCAGTTTGACAGGGGGAAGTAATCAGCCCCAGCATTTT. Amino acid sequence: CASSLTGGSNQPQHF.

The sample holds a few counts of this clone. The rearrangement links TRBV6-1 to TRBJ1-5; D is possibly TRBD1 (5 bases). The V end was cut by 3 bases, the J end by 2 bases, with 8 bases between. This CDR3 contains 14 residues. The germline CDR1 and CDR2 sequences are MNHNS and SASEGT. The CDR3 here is CASSEGGGNQPQHF. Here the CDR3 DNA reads TGTGCCAGCAGTGAGGGAGGGGGCAATCAGCCCCAGCATTTT.

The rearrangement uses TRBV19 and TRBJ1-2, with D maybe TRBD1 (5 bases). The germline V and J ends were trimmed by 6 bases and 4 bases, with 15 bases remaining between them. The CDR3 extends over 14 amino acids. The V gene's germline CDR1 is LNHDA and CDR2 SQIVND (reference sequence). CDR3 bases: TGTGCCAGTAGATCGGGGGACGCCAGCTATGGCTACACCTTC. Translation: CASRSGDASYGYTF.

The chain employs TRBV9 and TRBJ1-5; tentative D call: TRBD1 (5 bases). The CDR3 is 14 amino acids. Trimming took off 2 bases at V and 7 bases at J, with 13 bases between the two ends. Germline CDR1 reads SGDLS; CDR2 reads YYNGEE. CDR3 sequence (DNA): TGTGCCAGCAGCGTGTCAGGGCTTGGGCAGCCCCAGCATTTT. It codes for CASSVSGLGQPQHF.

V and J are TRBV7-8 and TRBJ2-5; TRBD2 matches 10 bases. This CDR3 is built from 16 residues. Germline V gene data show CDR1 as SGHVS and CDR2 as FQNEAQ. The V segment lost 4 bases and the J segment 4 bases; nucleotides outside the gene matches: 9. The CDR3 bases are TGTGCCAGCAGCTCCCAAAGCGGGGGGGCCGGAGAGACCCAGTACTTC. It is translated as CASSSQSGGAGETQYF.

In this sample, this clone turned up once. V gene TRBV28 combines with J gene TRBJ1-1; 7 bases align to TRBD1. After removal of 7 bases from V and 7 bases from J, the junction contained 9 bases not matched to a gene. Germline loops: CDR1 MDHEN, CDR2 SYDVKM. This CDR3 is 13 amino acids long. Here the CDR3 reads CASTRQGGVEAFF. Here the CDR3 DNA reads TGTGCCAGCACCAGACAGGGAGGGGTTGAAGCTTTCTTT.

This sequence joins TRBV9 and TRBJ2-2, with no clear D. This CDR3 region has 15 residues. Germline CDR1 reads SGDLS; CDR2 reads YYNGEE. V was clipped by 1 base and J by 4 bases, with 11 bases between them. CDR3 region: CASSVLPDGTGELFF. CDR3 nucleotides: TGTGCCAGCAGCGTACTCCCGGACGGCACCGGGGAGCTGTTTTTT.

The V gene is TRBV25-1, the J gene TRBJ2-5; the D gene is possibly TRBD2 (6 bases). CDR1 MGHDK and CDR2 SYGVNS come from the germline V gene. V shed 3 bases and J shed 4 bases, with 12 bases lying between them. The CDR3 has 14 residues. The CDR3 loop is CASSDRGISETQYF. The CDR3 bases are TGTGCCAGCAGTGACCGGGGGATATCAGAGACCCAGTACTTC.

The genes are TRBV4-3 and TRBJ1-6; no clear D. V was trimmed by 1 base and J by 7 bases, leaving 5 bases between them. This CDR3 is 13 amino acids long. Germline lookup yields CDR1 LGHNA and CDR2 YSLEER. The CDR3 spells CASSQAQNSPLHF. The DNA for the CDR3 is TGCGCCAGCAGCCAAGCGCAGAATTCACCCCTCCACTTT.

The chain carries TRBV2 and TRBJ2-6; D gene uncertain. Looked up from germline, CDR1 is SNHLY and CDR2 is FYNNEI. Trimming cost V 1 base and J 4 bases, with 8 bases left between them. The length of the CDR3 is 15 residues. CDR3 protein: CASSEERVGANVLTF. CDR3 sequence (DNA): TGTGCCAGCAGTGAAGAAAGGGTCGGGGCCAACGTCCTGACTTTC.

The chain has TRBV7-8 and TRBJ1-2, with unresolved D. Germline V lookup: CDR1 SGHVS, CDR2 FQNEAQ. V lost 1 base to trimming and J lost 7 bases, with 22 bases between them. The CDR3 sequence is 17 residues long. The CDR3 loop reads CASSLDDRTSLAGGYTF. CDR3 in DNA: TGTGCCAGCAGCTTAGACGACCGGACTTCCCTTGCAGGTGGCTACACCTTC.

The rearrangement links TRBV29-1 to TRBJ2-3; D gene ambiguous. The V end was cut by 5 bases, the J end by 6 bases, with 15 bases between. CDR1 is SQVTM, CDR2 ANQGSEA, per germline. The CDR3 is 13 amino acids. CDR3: CSVSVGEGDTQYF. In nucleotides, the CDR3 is TGCAGCGTTAGTGTTGGTGAAGGGGATACGCAGTATTTT.

The CDR3 region has the DNA TGTGCCAGCTCACCTACCCCGAACACCGGGGAGCTGTTTTTT. It translates to CASSPTPNTGELFF. The chain combines TRBV18 with TRBJ2-2; no definite D call. Germline values: CDR1 KGHSH, CDR2 LQKENI. V gave up 3 bases and J gave up 0 bases, with 5 bases separating them. This CDR3 is built from 14 residues. The variable domain in full, completed from reference TRBV18 and TRBJ2-2, reads NAGVMQNPRHLVRRRGQEARLRCSPMKGHSHVYWYRQLPEEGLKFMVYLQKENIIDESGMPKERFSAEFPKEGPSILRIQQVVRGDSAAYFCASSPTPNTGELFFGEGSRLTVL.

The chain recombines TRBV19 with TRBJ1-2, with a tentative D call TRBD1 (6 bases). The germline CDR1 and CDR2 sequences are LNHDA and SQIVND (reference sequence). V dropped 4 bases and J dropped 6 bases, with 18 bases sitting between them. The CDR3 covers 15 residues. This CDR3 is CASSNRKQGDHGYTF. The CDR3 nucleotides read TGTGCCAGTAGTAATCGTAAACAGGGAGATCATGGCTACACCTTC.

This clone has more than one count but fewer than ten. CDR3 DNA: TGTGCCAGCAGTCATTTACTCTTTCAGCGGGAGCCCTCCTACGAGCAGTACTTC. It yields the protein CASSHLLFQREPSYEQYF. V usage is TRBV28 and J usage is TRBJ2-7, with 8 bases matching TRBD2. The CDR3 totals 18 residues. With V trimmed by 5 bases and J by 0 bases, 15 bases remained unmatched. CDR1 is MDHEN and CDR2 is SYDVKM in the germline V gene.

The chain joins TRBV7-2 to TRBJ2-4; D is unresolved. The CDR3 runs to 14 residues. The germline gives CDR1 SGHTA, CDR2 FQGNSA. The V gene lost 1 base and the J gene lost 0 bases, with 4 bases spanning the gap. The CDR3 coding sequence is TGTGCCAGCAGCTTAGTCGGAGCCAAAAACATTCAGTACTTC. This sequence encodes CASSLVGAKNIQYF.

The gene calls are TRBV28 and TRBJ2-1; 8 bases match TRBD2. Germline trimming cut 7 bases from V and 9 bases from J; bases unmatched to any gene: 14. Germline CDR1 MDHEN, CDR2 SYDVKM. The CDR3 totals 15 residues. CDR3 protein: CASTTHGGGSFEQFF. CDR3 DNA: TGTGCCAGCACGACTCATGGCGGGGGGAGTTTTGAGCAGTTCTTC. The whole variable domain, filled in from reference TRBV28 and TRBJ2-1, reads DVKVTQSSRYLVKRTGEKVFLECVQDMDHENMFWYRQDPGLGLRLIYFSYDVKMKEKGDIPEGYSVSREKKERFSLILESASTNQTSMYLCASTTHGGGSFEQFFGPGTRLTVL.